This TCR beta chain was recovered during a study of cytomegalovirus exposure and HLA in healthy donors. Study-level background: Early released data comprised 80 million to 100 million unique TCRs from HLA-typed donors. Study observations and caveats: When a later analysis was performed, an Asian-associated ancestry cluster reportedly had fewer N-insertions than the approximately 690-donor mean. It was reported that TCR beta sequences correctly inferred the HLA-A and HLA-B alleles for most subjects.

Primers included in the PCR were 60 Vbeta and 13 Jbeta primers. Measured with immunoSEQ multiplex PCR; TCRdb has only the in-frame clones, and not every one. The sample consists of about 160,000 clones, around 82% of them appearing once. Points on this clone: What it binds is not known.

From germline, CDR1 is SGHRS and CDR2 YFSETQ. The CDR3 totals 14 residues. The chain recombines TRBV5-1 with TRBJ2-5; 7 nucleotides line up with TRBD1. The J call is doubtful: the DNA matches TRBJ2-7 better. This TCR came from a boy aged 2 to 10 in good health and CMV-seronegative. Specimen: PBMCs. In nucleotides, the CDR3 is TGCGCCAGCAGCCTGGACAGGCTTTCCTACGAGCAGTACTTC. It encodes CASSLDRLSYEQYF.